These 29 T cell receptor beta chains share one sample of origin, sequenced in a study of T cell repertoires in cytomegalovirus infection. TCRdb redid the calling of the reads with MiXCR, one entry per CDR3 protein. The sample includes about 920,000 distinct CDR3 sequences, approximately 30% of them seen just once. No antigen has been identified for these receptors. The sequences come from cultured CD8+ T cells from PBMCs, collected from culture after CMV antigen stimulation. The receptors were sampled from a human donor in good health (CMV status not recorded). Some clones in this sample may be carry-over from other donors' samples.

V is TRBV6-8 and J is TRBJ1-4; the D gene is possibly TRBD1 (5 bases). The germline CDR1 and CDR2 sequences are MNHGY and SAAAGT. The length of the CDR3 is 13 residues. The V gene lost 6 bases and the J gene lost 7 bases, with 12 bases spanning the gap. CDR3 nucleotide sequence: TGTGCCAGCAGGATGGGACCGTTTGAAAAACTGTTTTTT. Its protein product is CASRMGPFEKLFF.

Here the CDR3 DNA reads TGTGCCGGTGACAGGGAAAATGAAAAACTGTTTTTT. Translated, it gives CAGDRENEKLFF. This rearrangement joins TRBV6-5 to TRBJ1-4, with 7 bases fitting TRBD1. Germline V gene sequence: CDR1 MNHEY, CDR2 SVGAGI. Unmatched junction bases numbered 5, after V lost 11 bases and J lost 5 bases. The CDR3 length is 12 residues.

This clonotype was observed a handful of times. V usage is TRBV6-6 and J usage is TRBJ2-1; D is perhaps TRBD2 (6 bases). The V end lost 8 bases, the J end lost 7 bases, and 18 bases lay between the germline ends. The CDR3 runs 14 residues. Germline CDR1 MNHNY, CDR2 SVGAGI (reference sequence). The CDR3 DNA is TGTGCCAGCGAATCCCGGGGGTCCGGAAATGAGCAGTTCTTC. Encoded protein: CASESRGSGNEQFF.

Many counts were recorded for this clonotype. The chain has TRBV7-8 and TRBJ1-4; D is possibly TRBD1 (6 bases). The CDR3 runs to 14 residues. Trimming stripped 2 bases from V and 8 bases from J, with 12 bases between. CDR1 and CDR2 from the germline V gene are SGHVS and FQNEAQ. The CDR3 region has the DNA TGTGCCAGCAGCTTATTCCCAGGACAGGAAAAACTGTTTTTT. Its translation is CASSLFPGQEKLFF.

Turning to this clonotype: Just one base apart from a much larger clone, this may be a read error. CDR3 sequence (DNA): TGTGCCAGCAGCCCGCCGGAAGATACGCAGTATTTT. As protein: CASSPPEDTQYF. The J gene is TRBJ2-3, the V gene TRBV5-5; D not resolved. Germline V CDR1 and CDR2: SGHKS, YYEKEE (reference sequence). The CDR3 covers 12 residues. Between the trimmed V and J ends, which lost 4 bases and 5 bases, there was a span of 8 bases.

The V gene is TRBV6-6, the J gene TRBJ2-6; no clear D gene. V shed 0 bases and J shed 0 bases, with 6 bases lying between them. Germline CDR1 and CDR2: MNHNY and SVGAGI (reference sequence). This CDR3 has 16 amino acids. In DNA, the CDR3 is TGTGCCAGCAGTTACTCAGAGAGCTCTGGGGCCAACGTCCTGACTTTC. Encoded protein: CASSYSESSGANVLTF.

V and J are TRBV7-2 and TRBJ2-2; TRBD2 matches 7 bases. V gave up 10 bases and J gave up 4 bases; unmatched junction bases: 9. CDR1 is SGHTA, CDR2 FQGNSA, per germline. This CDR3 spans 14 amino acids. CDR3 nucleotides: TGTGCCACCCAAACTAGCGCCTTCACCGGGGAGCTGTTTTTT. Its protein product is CATQTSAFTGELFF.

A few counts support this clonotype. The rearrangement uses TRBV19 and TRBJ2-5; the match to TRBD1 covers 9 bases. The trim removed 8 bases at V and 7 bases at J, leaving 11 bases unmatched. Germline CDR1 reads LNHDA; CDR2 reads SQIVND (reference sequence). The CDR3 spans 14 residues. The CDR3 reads CASETGTGKGTQYF. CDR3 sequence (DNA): TGTGCCAGTGAGACCGGGACAGGGAAGGGGACCCAGTACTTC.

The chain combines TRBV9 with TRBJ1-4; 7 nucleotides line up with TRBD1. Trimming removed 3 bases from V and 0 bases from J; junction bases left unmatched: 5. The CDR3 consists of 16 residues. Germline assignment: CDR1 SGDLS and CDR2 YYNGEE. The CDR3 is CASSGGTGATNEKLFF. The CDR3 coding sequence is TGTGCCAGCAGCGGGGGTACAGGGGCAACTAATGAAAAACTGTTTTTT.

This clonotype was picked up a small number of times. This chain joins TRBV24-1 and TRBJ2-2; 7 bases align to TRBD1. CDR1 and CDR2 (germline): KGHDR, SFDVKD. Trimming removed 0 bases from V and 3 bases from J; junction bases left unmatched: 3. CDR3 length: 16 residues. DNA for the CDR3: TGTGCCACCAGTGATTTGGACAGGGTCGACACCGGGGAGCTGTTTTTT. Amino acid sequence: CATSDLDRVDTGELFF.

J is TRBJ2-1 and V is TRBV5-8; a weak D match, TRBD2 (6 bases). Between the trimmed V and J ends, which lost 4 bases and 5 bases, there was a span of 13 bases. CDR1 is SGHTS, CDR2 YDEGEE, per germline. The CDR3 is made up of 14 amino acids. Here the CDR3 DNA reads TGTGCCAGCAGCCCCCAGGCGGGGAACAATGAGCAGTTCTTC. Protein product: CASSPQAGNNEQFF.

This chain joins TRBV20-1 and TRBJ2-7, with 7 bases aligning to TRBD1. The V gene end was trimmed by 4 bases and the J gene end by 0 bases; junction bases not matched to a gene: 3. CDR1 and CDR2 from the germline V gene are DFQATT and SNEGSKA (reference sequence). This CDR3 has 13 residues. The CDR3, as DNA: TGCAGTGCTATTGGGACAGCCTCCTACGAGCAGTACGTC. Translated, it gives CSAIGTASYEQYV.

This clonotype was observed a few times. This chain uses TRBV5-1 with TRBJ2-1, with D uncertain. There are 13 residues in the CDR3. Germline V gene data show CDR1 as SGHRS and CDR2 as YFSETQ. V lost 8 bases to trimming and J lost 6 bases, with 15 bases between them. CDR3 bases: TGCGCCAGTCCGCCGTGTGTTGGCAATGAGCAGTTCTTC. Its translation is CASPPCVGNEQFF. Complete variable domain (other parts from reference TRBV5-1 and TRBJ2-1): KAGVTQTPRYLIKTRGQQVTLSCSPISGHRSVSWYQQTPGQGLQFLFEYFSETQRNKGNFPGRFSGRQFSNSRSEMNVSTLELGDSALYLCASPPCVGNEQFFGPGTRLTVL.

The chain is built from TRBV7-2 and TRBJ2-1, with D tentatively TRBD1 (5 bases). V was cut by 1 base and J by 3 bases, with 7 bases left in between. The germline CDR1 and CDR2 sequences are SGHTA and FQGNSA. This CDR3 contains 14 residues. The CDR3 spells CASSLEGHYNEQFF. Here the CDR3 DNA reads TGTGCCAGCAGCTTAGAAGGACACTACAATGAGCAGTTCTTC.

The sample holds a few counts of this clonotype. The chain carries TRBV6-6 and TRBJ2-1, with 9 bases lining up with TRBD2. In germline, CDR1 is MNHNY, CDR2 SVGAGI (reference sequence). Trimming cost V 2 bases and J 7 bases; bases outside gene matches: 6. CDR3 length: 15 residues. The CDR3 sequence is CASSYGGGASNEQFF. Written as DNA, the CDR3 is TGTGCCAGCAGTTACGGCGGGGGGGCCAGTAATGAGCAGTTCTTC.

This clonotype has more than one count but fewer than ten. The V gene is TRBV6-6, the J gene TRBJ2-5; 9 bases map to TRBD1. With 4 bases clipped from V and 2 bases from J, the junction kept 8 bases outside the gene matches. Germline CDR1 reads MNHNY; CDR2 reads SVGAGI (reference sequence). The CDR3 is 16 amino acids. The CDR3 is CASSFTGGVFQETQYF. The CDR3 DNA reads TGTGCCAGCAGTTTTACAGGGGGCGTGTTTCAAGAGACCCAGTACTTC.

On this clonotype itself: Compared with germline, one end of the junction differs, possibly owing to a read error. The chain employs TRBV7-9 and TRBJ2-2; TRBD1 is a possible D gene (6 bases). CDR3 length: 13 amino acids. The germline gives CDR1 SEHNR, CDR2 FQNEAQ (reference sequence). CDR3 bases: TGTGCCAGCAGCTTAGGCGGGCCAGGGGCGCTGTTTTTT. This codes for CASSLGGPGALFF.

For the CDR3, the DNA is TGTGCCAGCAGCCGAGCGGCGGGGAACTCCTACAATGAGCAGTTCTTC. Protein: CASSRAAGNSYNEQFF. The chain links TRBV7-6 to TRBJ2-1; D perhaps matches TRBD2 (6 bases). With 5 bases removed from V and 0 bases from J, the gap between germline ends came to 14 bases. In germline, CDR1 is SGHVS, CDR2 FNYEAQ. There are 16 residues in the CDR3.

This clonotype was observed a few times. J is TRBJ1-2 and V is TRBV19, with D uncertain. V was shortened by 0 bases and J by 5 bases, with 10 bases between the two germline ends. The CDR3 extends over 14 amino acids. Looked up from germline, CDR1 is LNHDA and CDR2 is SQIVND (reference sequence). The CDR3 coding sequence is TGTGCCAGTAGTATAGAAGAGGGATTATATGGCTACACCTTC. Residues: CASSIEEGLYGYTF.

The CDR3 spells CSARVPWEGFPFGETQYF. The CDR3 bases are TGCAGTGCTAGAGTGCCCTGGGAGGGGTTTCCCTTCGGAGAGACCCAGTACTTC. The chain joins TRBV20-1 to TRBJ2-5, with 7 bases that match TRBD2. This CDR3 region has 18 residues. Unmatched junction bases numbered 18, after V lost 1 base and J lost 4 bases. Germline assignment: CDR1 DFQATT and CDR2 SNEGSKA (reference sequence).

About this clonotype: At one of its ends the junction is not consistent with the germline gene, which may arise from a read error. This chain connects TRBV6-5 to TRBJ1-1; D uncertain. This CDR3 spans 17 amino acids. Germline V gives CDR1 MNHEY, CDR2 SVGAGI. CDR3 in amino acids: CTSSPWSPRLGDTEAFF. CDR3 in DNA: TGTACCAGCAGTCCCTGGTCGCCGCGGCTAGGTGACACTGAAGCTTTCTTT.

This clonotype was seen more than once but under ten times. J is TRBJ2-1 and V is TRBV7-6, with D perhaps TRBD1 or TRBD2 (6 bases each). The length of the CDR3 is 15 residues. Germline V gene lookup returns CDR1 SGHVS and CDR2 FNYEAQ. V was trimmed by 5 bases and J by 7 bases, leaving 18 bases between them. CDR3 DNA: TGTGCCAGCAGCGAAGTACAGGGAGGCGGGAATGAGCAGTTCTTC. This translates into CASSEVQGGGNEQFF.

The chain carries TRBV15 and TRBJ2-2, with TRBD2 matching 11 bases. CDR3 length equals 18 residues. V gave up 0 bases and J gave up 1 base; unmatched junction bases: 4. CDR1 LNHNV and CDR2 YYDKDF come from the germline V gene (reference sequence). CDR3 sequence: CATSRDRGLAVNTGELFF. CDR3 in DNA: TGTGCCACCAGCAGAGACCGGGGACTAGCGGTGAACACCGGGGAGCTGTTTTTT.

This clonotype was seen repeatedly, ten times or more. The CDR3 DNA is TGTGCCAGCAGCTTAGTTGGGACAGGGGGCGGTAACTCCTACGAGCAGTACTTC. Translation: CASSLVGTGGGNSYEQYF. This chain connects TRBV7-2 to TRBJ2-7; 12 bases fit TRBD1. The length of the CDR3 is 18 residues. In germline, CDR1 is SGHTA, CDR2 FQGNSA. V lost 1 base and J lost 0; bases outside the gene matches: 7.

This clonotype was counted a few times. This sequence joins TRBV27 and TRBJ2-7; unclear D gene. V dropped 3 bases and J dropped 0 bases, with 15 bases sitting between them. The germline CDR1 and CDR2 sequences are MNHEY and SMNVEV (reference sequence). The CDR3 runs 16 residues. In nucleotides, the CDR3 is TGTGCCAGCAGTTTCCATCGCGAAACAGCCTCCTACGAGCAGTACGTC. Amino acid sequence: CASSFHRETASYEQYV.

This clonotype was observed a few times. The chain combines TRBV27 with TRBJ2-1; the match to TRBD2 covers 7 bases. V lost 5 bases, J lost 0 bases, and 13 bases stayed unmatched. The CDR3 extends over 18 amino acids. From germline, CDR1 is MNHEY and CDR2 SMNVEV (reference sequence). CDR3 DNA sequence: TGTGCCAGCAGTCCAAGGGACTACCTCTATAGCTCCTACAATGAGCAGTTCTTC. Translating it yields CASSPRDYLYSSYNEQFF.

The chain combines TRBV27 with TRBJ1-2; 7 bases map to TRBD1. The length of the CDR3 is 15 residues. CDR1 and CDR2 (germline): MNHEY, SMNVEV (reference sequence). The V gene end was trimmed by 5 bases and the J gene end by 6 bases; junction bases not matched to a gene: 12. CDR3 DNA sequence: TGTGCCAGCAGTCCCATGGGAAGGGGGCTTGATGGCTACACCTTC. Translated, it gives CASSPMGRGLDGYTF.

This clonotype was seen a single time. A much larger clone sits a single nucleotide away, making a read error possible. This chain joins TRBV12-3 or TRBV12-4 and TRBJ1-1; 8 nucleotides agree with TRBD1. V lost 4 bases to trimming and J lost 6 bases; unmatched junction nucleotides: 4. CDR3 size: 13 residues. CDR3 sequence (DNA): TGTGCCAGCAGTTGGACAGGGAGCGCTGAAGCTTTCTTT. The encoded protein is CASSWTGSAEAFF.

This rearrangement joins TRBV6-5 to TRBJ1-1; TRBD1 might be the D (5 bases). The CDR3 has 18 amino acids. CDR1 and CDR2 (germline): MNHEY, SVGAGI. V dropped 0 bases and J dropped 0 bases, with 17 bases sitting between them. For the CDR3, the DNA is TGTGCCAGCAGTTACTCTCCCGCGGGGGATTCCATGAACACTGAAGCTTTCTTT. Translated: CASSYSPAGDSMNTEAFF.